The present TCR beta chain was sequenced within a study of neurological immune-mediated disorders. Study context: Secondary progressive cases numbered 3 among the roughly 34 multiple sclerosis patients, while the other 31 were relapsing-remitting. Overall study findings and caveats: Expanded clones shared no identical CDR3 amino acid sequences across subjects, which suggested private TCR-beta repertoires in all groups. Among 34 multiple sclerosis patients, 18 had repertoires that phylogenetic grouping placed in one related-CDR3 cluster, a possible signature.

It was by 5'RACE with 10-nucleotide random UMIs that the cDNA was made. One entry per CDR3 protein results from TCRdb running MiXCR on the 5' RACE reads. The table lists 45,000 to 55,000 distinct CDR3 sequences, around 3.3% of them singletons, with 5.9% in the top ten. This clonotype has more than one count but fewer than ten. Antigen specificity is unknown. V was trimmed by 5 bases and J by 6 bases, leaving 9 bases between them. The CDR3 runs to 12 residues. CDR1 SGHTA and CDR2 FQGNSA come from the germline V gene. Sequenced material: PBMCs. The rearrangement uses TRBV7-2 and TRBJ2-3; the D is unclear. This clonotype was sampled from a middle-aged man with multiple sclerosis. DNA for the CDR3: TGTGCCAGCAGCCCTCTCCGGGATACGCAGTATTTT. It encodes CASSPLRDTQYF.